This TCR beta chain was identified in a study of cytomegalovirus exposure and HLA in healthy donors. CDR3 length: 16 amino acids. Unmatched junction bases numbered 7, after V lost 1 base and J lost 3 bases. Germline assignment: CDR1 SGHRS and CDR2 YFSETQ. Use of 60 Vbeta and 13 Jbeta primers characterized the PCR. This table comes from immunoSEQ multiplex PCR, and its TCRdb copy is limited to in-frame clones, with some not included. Found here are roughly 160,000 clones, roughly 80% of them singletons; the top ten hold more than 8%. This clone was observed a few times. Its target is unknown. Different DNA sequences within this sample yield the same CDR3. Study outcomes and limitations: Clonal expansion was found to be greater in HLA-associated TCR beta chains than in equally common others in a later analysis. Per a prior analysis, the majority of TCR beta V segments were productive roughly 87% or roughly 30% of the time. Fewer N-insertions than the approximately 700-donor mean were reportedly shown by an Asian-associated ancestry cluster in a later analysis.

The TCR originated in a male donor in good health and CMV-seropositive. Input material: PBMCs. This rearrangement joins TRBV5-1 to TRBJ1-2; TRBD1 aligns across 9 bases. The CDR3 region has the DNA TGCGCCAGCAGCTTGTCCCCGGGACAGGGCGACTATGGCTACACCTTC. Protein: CASSLSPGQGDYGYTF.